The rows below give T cell receptor beta chains drawn from one sample of a study of shared clonotypes between healthy human individuals. Measured with immunoSEQ multiplex PCR; TCRdb has only the in-frame clones, and not every one. The table includes 980,000 or so clones, around three quarters detected once. Sequencing was carried out using memory CD4+ T cells sorted from blood. Receptors were obtained from a young man in good health. The CDR3 runs from the conserved cysteine through the conserved F or W. Fields, in order: clone size, CDR3 length, V gene, J gene, D gene, CDR3 protein, CDR3 DNA. The D gene is left open where the match is weak. Only part of the rows carry a size: once, few, many, or a class if the clone is expanded.

size: .
length: 13
V: TRBV2
J: TRBJ1-1
D: TRBD1
CDR3: CASDRGRNTEAFF
DNA: TGTGCCAGCGACAGGGGCAGGAACACTGAAGCTTTCTTT

size: .
length: 14
V: TRBV19
J: TRBJ1-6
D: .
CDR3: CASSSEVGPSPLHF
DNA: TGTGCCAGTAGTAGTGAGGTAGGGCCCTCACCCCTCCACTTT

size: .
length: 13
V: TRBV6-5
J: TRBJ2-7
D: .
CDR3: CASMDSSSYEQYF
DNA: TGTGCCAGCATGGACAGTAGCTCCTACGAGCAGTACTTC

size: .
length: 13
V: TRBV15
J: TRBJ1-1
D: .
CDR3: CATSRDGDTEAFF
DNA: TGTGCCACCAGCAGGGACGGGGACACTGAAGCTTTCTTT

size: .
length: 14
V: TRBV29-1
J: TRBJ1-3
D: TRBD1
CDR3: CSVGGQGSGNTIYF
DNA: TGCAGCGTGGGGGGACAGGGCTCTGGAAACACCATATATTTT

size: .
length: 14
V: TRBV6-1
J: TRBJ1-1
D: TRBD1
CDR3: CASRRQGKATEAFF
DNA: TGTGCCAGCAGGAGACAGGGTAAGGCCACTGAAGCTTTCTTT

size: .
length: 15
V: TRBV5-4
J: TRBJ2-3
D: .
CDR3: CASSQGGVSTDTQYF
DNA: TGTGCCAGCAGCCAGGGGGGGGTTAGCACAGATACGCAGTATTTT

size: .
length: 16
V: TRBV5-6
J: TRBJ2-2
D: TRBD1
CDR3: CASSLGTGQRGGELFF
DNA: TGTGCCAGCAGCTTGGGGACAGGCCAAAGGGGAGGGGAGCTGTTTTTT

size: .
length: 15
V: TRBV9
J: TRBJ2-3
D: TRBD2
CDR3: CASRLSGSGTDTQYF
DNA: TGTGCCAGCAGGCTTAGCGGGAGCGGCACAGATACGCAGTATTTT

size: few
length: 14
V: TRBV29-1
J: TRBJ1-5
D: TRBD1
CDR3: CSVSDRDPNQPQHF
DNA: TGCAGCGTTTCTGACAGGGATCCCAATCAGCCCCAGCATTTT

size: .
length: 15
V: TRBV5-1
J: TRBJ2-1
D: TRBD2
CDR3: CASALTSGGYNEQFF
DNA: TGCGCCAGCGCCCTTACTAGCGGGGGGTATAATGAGCAGTTCTTC

size: .
length: 14
V: TRBV6-5
J: TRBJ1-4
D: TRBD1
CDR3: CASRRDRGEEKLFF
DNA: TGTGCCAGCAGGAGGGACAGGGGGGAAGAAAAACTGTTTTTT

size: .
length: 16
V: TRBV27
J: TRBJ1-1
D: TRBD1
CDR3: CASSFGQGKMNTEAFF
DNA: TGTGCCAGCAGTTTTGGACAGGGTAAGATGAACACTGAAGCTTTCTTT

size: few
length: 12
V: TRBV29-1
J: TRBJ2-7
D: .
CDR3: CSVGRNSYEQYF
DNA: TGCAGCGTTGGTCGCAACTCCTACGAGCAGTACTTC

size: .
length: 15
V: TRBV28
J: TRBJ2-3
D: TRBD2
CDR3: CASSTQTSGRDTQYF
DNA: TGTGCCAGCAGTACTCAGACTAGCGGGAGGGATACGCAGTATTTT

size: .
length: 15
V: TRBV18
J: TRBJ2-2
D: TRBD1
CDR3: CASSPRQGNVGELFF
DNA: TGTGCCAGCTCACCCCGACAGGGGAATGTCGGGGAGCTGTTTTTT

size: .
length: 16
V: TRBV2
J: TRBJ2-5
D: TRBD2
CDR3: CASSGASGRAGETQYF
DNA: TGTGCCAGCAGTGGGGCTAGCGGGAGGGCAGGAGAGACCCAGTACTTC

size: .
length: 13
V: TRBV28
J: TRBJ1-4
D: .
CDR3: CASIRGEGEKLFF
DNA: TGTGCCAGCATCCGAGGGGAGGGTGAAAAACTGTTTTTT

size: .
length: 14
V: TRBV18
J: TRBJ2-7
D: TRBD1
CDR3: CASSPPGQGPEQYF
DNA: TGTGCCAGCTCACCACCGGGACAGGGGCCCGAGCAGTACTTC

size: few
length: 17
V: TRBV18
J: TRBJ1-5
D: .
CDR3: CASSPQAVVYSNQPQHF
DNA: TGTGCCAGCTCACCACAGGCCGTTGTATATAGCAATCAGCCCCAGCATTTT

size: .
length: 19
V: TRBV19
J: TRBJ1-2
D: .
CDR3: CATQSPFRTPIISNYGYTF
DNA: TGTGCCACCCAGTCTCCTTTCAGGACACCGATAATTTCTAACTATGGCTACACCTTC

size: .
length: 14
V: TRBV5-1
J: TRBJ2-7
D: .
CDR3: CASSPLTGSYEQYF
DNA: TGCGCCAGCAGCCCCTTGACGGGCTCCTACGAGCAGTACTTC

size: .
length: 15
V: TRBV10-3
J: TRBJ1-2
D: .
CDR3: CAISDHSRADYGYTF
DNA: TGTGCCATCAGTGACCATTCGCGCGCGGACTATGGCTACACCTTC

size: .
length: 16
V: TRBV6-1
J: TRBJ1-1
D: .
CDR3: CASSDRGGGPNTEAFF
DNA: TGTGCCAGCAGTGATCGGGGTGGCGGCCCGAACACTGAAGCTTTCTTT

size: .
length: 13
V: TRBV7-2
J: TRBJ1-2
D: .
CDR3: CASSASVDYGYTF
DNA: TGTGCCAGCAGCGCCAGCGTAGACTATGGCTACACCTTC

size: many
length: 14
V: TRBV7-9
J: TRBJ2-3
D: TRBD2
CDR3: CASSPGLAADTQYF
DNA: TGTGCCAGCAGCCCGGGACTAGCGGCAGATACGCAGTATTTT

size: .
length: 13
V: TRBV10-1
J: TRBJ2-2
D: .
CDR3: CASSEGFTGELFF
DNA: TGCGCCAGCAGCGAGGGTTTCACCGGGGAGCTGTTTTTT

size: .
length: 14
V: TRBV5-4
J: TRBJ2-3
D: .
CDR3: CASSSNRVADTQYF
DNA: TGTGCCAGCAGCTCGAACAGGGTGGCAGATACGCAGTATTTT

size: .
length: 17
V: TRBV4-3
J: TRBJ2-2
D: TRBD1
CDR3: CASSPSFGTDNTGELFF
DNA: TGCGCCAGCAGCCCTTCGTTCGGGACAGACAACACCGGGGAGCTGTTTTTT

size: .
length: 15
V: TRBV10-2
J: TRBJ1-4
D: .
CDR3: CASSESRGMVEKLFF
DNA: TGCGCCAGCAGTGAGTCGCGGGGAATGGTCGAAAAACTGTTTTTT

size: few
length: 14
V: TRBV7-9
J: TRBJ1-1
D: .
CDR3: CASSLEALGTEAFF
DNA: TGTGCCAGCAGCTTAGAGGCATTGGGCACTGAAGCTTTCTTT

size: once
length: 14
V: TRBV7-2
J: TRBJ2-7
D: TRBD2
CDR3: CASRETSVTYEQYF
DNA: TGTGCCAGCAGGGAGACTAGCGTTACCTACGAGCAGTACTTC

size: .
length: 12
V: TRBV29-1
J: TRBJ1-2
D: .
CDR3: CSVEADNYGYTF
DNA: TGCAGCGTTGAGGCGGATAACTATGGCTACACCTTC

size: .
length: 13
V: TRBV5-1
J: TRBJ1-4
D: .
CDR3: CASQVGAGEKLFF
DNA: TGCGCCAGCCAGGTAGGCGCAGGAGAAAAACTGTTTTTT

size: .
length: 12
V: TRBV11-1
J: TRBJ2-2
D: .
CDR3: CASGPQTGELFF
DNA: TGTGCCAGCGGACCTCAAACGGGGGAGCTGTTTTTT

size: few
length: 16
V: TRBV5-8
J: TRBJ1-4
D: .
CDR3: CASSLKGSGTNEKLFF
DNA: TGTGCCAGCAGCTTGAAAGGGTCTGGAACTAATGAAAAACTGTTTTTT

size: .
length: 14
V: TRBV2
J: TRBJ2-7
D: .
CDR3: CASAWATQTYEQYF
DNA: TGTGCCTCAGCATGGGCTACCCAGACCTACGAGCAGTACTTC

size: once
length: 13
V: TRBV2
J: TRBJ2-3
D: TRBD1
CDR3: CASSPQGFDTQYF
DNA: TGTGCCAGCAGCCCACAGGGGTTCGATACGCAGTATTTT

size: .
length: 14
V: TRBV6-1
J: TRBJ2-7
D: .
CDR3: CASSERQGPYEQYF
DNA: TGTGCCAGCAGTGAACGGCAGGGTCCCTACGAGCAGTACTTC

size: .
length: 15
V: TRBV5-6
J: TRBJ2-5
D: .
CDR3: CASSLRQTSRETQYF
DNA: TGTGCCAGCAGCTTGCGGCAGACGTCTAGGGAGACCCAGTACTTC

size: .
length: 13
V: TRBV18
J: TRBJ2-7
D: .
CDR3: CASSPSPAPEQYF
DNA: TGTGCCAGCTCACCCTCCCCTGCTCCTGAGCAGTACTTC

size: .
length: 15
V: TRBV6-6
J: TRBJ1-1
D: .
CDR3: CASSYSGNSGTEAFF
DNA: TGTGCCAGCAGTTATAGTGGGAATAGCGGCACTGAAGCTTTCTTT

size: .
length: 15
V: TRBV4-1
J: TRBJ1-1
D: TRBD1
CDR3: CASSQGPRGIGEAFF
DNA: TGCGCCAGCAGCCAAGGACCCAGGGGGATAGGAGAAGCTTTCTTT

size: .
length: 18
V: TRBV11-2
J: TRBJ2-1
D: .
CDR3: CASSRGRGVEASYNEQFF
DNA: TGTGCCAGCAGCCGTGGCAGGGGAGTCGAGGCCTCCTACAATGAGCAGTTCTTC

size: few
length: 14
V: TRBV9
J: TRBJ1-2
D: TRBD1
CDR3: CASSAGGQNYGYTF
DNA: TGTGCCAGCAGCGCAGGGGGGCAGAACTATGGCTACACCTTC

size: .
length: 10
V: TRBV20-1
J: TRBJ2-3
D: .
CDR3: CSASTDTQYF
DNA: TGCAGTGCGAGCACAGATACGCAGTATTTT

size: few
length: 12
V: TRBV6-1
J: TRBJ1-5
D: .
CDR3: CASSPTNQPQHF
DNA: TGTGCCAGCAGTCCGACAAATCAGCCCCAGCATTTT

size: .
length: 14
V: TRBV19
J: TRBJ1-1
D: .
CDR3: CASSIRGLNTEAFF
DNA: TGTGCCAGTAGTATACGAGGCCTGAACACTGAAGCTTTCTTT

size: few
length: 15
V: TRBV27
J: TRBJ2-7
D: .
CDR3: CASSLGGIVPYEQYF
DNA: TGTGCCAGCAGTTTGGGGGGTATCGTTCCCTACGAGCAGTACTTC

size: .
length: 13
V: TRBV6-5
J: TRBJ1-1
D: .
CDR3: CASSSRVSTEAFF
DNA: TGTGCCAGCAGTTCCAGGGTGTCCACTGAAGCTTTCTTT

size: .
length: 16
V: TRBV13
J: TRBJ2-3
D: TRBD2
CDR3: CASSSGTSVRTDTQYF
DNA: TGTGCCAGCAGCTCCGGGACTAGCGTCAGAACAGATACGCAGTATTTT

size: .
length: 14
V: TRBV5-1
J: TRBJ2-7
D: .
CDR3: CASSLDPGVHEQYF
DNA: TGCGCCAGCAGCTTGGATCCGGGCGTCCACGAGCAGTACTTC

size: .
length: 20
V: TRBV6-1
J: TRBJ1-4
D: TRBD1
CDR3: CASSGLRQGNLFRTNEKLFF
DNA: TGTGCCAGCAGTGGACTCCGACAGGGAAATCTTTTTCGGACTAATGAAAAACTGTTTTTT

size: .
length: 16
V: TRBV9
J: TRBJ2-2
D: TRBD2
CDR3: CASSALAGGATGELFF
DNA: TGTGCCAGCAGCGCTCTAGCGGGAGGTGCCACCGGGGAGCTGTTTTTT

size: few
length: 14
V: TRBV5-4
J: TRBJ1-1
D: .
CDR3: CASSPEVGNTEAFF
DNA: TGTGCCAGCAGCCCGGAGGTGGGGAACACTGAAGCTTTCTTT